This paragraph reports one T cell receptor (beta chain). The data derive from a study of T cell changes during pregnancy in multiple sclerosis. Generated by immunoSEQ multiplex PCR, the TCRdb table keeps only in-frame clones and is missing some. The sample has 85,000 to 130,000 clones, 94% seen once. This CDR3 is built from 15 residues. J gave up 1 base and V 3 bases, and 3 bases lay outside the gene matches. Germline V gene lookup returns CDR1 SNHLY and CDR2 FYNNEI. This clonotype originated in a female donor with multiple sclerosis, enrolled in a pregnancy study. Material: peripheral blood, obtained before pregnancy. V and J are TRBV2 and TRBJ2-4; 7 bases match TRBD1. The CDR3 DNA reads as TGTGCCAGCAGTGATCAGGGGGTGGCCAAAAACATTCAGTACTTC. This translates into CASSDQGVAKNIQYF.